Shown below are 19 T cell receptor beta chains from a single sample sequenced in a study of identical twins. TCRdb reanalysed the 5' RACE reads using MiXCR and keeps one entry per CDR3 protein. The sample comprises 1.5 million to 2 million distinct CDR3 sequences, around 33% of which are singletons, and more than 0.25% rests with the top ten. The specimen sequenced was cord blood. The origin of the receptors is a newborn girl in good health.

The V gene is TRBV20-1, the J gene TRBJ1-2; 9 bases match TRBD1. The junction had 4 bases not matched to a gene; V was cut back by 3 bases and J by 5 bases. CDR3 length: 13 amino acids. Germline V gene data show CDR1 as DFQATT and CDR2 as SNEGSKA (reference sequence). CDR3 amino acids: CSASRTGVYGYTF. In DNA, the CDR3 is TGCAGTGCTAGTAGGACAGGGGTTTATGGCTACACCTTC.

This chain connects TRBV28 to TRBJ2-2; 7 nucleotides align to TRBD2. CDR3 size: 14 residues. The V gene's germline CDR1 is MDHEN and CDR2 SYDVKM. The V and J ends lost 5 bases and 5 bases, in that order; junction bases with no gene match: 5. The CDR3 DNA follows: TGTGCCAGCAGTCCGCTAGCGGTAACCGGGGAGCTGTTTTTT. Its translation: CASSPLAVTGELFF.

The chain couples TRBV12-3 or TRBV12-4 to TRBJ2-1; 7 nucleotides agree with TRBD1. The CDR3 has 17 residues. The J segment lost 13 bases and the V segment lost 2 bases, leaving 20 bases of the junction unmatched. The CDR3 loop is CASSLSGVGGLQETQFF. The CDR3 nucleotides read TGTGCCAGCAGTTTATCCGGGGTAGGGGGCCTCCAAGAGACCCAGTTCTTC.

There are a few counts of this clonotype. The chain joins TRBV20-1 to TRBJ1-2, with 7 bases identical to TRBD1. The CDR3 sequence is 13 residues long. Trimming removed 5 bases from V and 5 bases from J; junction bases left unmatched: 8. Germline lookup yields CDR1 DFQATT and CDR2 SNEGSKA (reference sequence). This CDR3 reads CSAGRDSGYGYTF. The CDR3 DNA is TGCAGTGCTGGCCGGGACAGCGGATATGGCTACACCTTC.

This chain joins TRBV21-1 and TRBJ1-2. TRBV21-1 is a pseudogene. CDR3 size: 14 residues. CDR3 loop: CASSKARKNYGYTF. The CDR3 coding sequence is TGTGCCAGCAGCAAAGCCAGGAAAAACTATGGCTACACCTTC.

There are a few counts of this clonotype. The V call is TRBV6-5, the J call TRBJ2-1; the D gene is possibly TRBD1 (5 bases). The CDR3 has 15 residues. Trimming cost V 1 base and J 6 bases, with 13 bases left between them. Germline lookup yields CDR1 MNHEY and CDR2 SVGAGI. Here the CDR3 DNA reads TGTGCCAGCAGTTACTTGGGGCCGAAAAGCAATGAGCAGTTCTTC. Amino acid sequence: CASSYLGPKSNEQFF.

This clonotype has a handful of counts. This may arise from a read error, as a much more abundant clone is one base away. This chain joins TRBV6-6 and TRBJ2-1; 12 nucleotides line up with TRBD2. Losses at the gene ends were 4 bases for V and 8 bases for J; bases not matched to a gene: 0. Germline CDR1 reads MNHNY; CDR2 reads SVGAGI (reference sequence). The CDR3 spans 13 residues. The CDR3 DNA reads as TGTGCCAGCAGTTGGACTAGCGGGGATGAGCAGTTCTTC. Translating it yields CASSWTSGDEQFF.

This clonotype was seen a few times. The chain couples TRBV11-2 to TRBJ2-7, with D uncertain. Germline loops: CDR1 SGHAT, CDR2 FQNNGV. V was clipped by 1 base and J by 1 base, with 11 bases between them. The CDR3 runs 15 residues. The CDR3 nucleotides read TGTGCCAGCAGCTTAGCGGCCGCCTCATCCTACGAGCAGTACTTC. Protein: CASSLAAASSYEQYF.

This chain uses TRBV20-1 with TRBJ2-1; D is perhaps TRBD1 (6 bases). The DNA end is a closer match to TRBJ2-7, so the J assignment may be wrong. The CDR3 covers 14 residues. Germline V gene lookup returns CDR1 DFQATT and CDR2 SNEGSKA (reference sequence). The CDR3 loop reads CSARDWGLYNEQYF. The CDR3 DNA is TGCAGTGCTAGAGATTGGGGGCTATACAATGAGCAGTACTTC.

This clonotype was counted between two and nine times. The chain joins TRBV25-1 to TRBJ1-6; D unresolved. Trimming stripped 7 bases from V and 7 bases from J, with 8 bases between. CDR3 length: 12 amino acids. CDR1 MGHDK and CDR2 SYGVNS come from the germline V gene. This chain's CDR3 is CASTQQNSPLHF. Written as DNA, the CDR3 is TGTGCCAGCACTCAGCAGAATTCACCCCTCCACTTT.

In its sample, this clonotype was seen a few times. CDR3: CASSLGEDSLRTEAFF. The CDR3 coding sequence is TGCGCCAGCAGCTTAGGCGAGGACAGCCTGAGGACTGAAGCTTTCTTT. The chain is built from TRBV5-1 and TRBJ1-1; a possible D gene is TRBD1 (6 bases). The CDR3 is 16 residues long. Trimming cost V 2 bases and J 5 bases, with 19 bases left between them. Germline values: CDR1 SGHRS, CDR2 YFSETQ.

This clonotype was picked up many times. The chain joins TRBV28 to TRBJ2-1; D is ambiguous. V was pared by 2 bases and J by 0 bases, with 5 bases between. This CDR3 has 14 residues. CDR1 is MDHEN, CDR2 SYDVKM, per germline. DNA of the CDR3: TGTGCCAGCAGTTTACTAGACTCCTACAATGAGCAGTTCTTC. This gives the protein CASSLLDSYNEQFF.

The rearrangement joins TRBV5-1 to TRBJ1-1; D remains ambiguous. The V gene's germline CDR1 is SGHRS and CDR2 YFSETQ. Trimming removed 7 bases at V and 1 base at J, with 17 bases between. This CDR3 is built from 15 residues. The CDR3 region has the DNA TGCGCCAGCGTGCCGAGAGGGCGGCCGAACACTGAAGCTTTCTTT. It encodes CASVPRGRPNTEAFF.

For the CDR3, the DNA is TGTGCCAGCAGTCCCTGGGACCGGATCAACAATGAGCAGTTCTTC. Encoded protein: CASSPWDRINNEQFF. The V gene is TRBV28, the J gene TRBJ2-1, with D perhaps assigned TRBD1 or TRBD2 (5 bases each). V lost 5 bases to trimming and J lost 5 bases, with 16 bases between them. CDR1 is MDHEN and CDR2 is SYDVKM in the germline V gene. This CDR3 has 15 amino acids.

This clonotype was seen more than once but under ten times. This chain uses TRBV5-1 with TRBJ2-4; D uncertain. The closer fit of TRBJ2-7 to the DNA end suggests the J call may be wrong. Germline loops: CDR1 SGHRS, CDR2 YFSETQ. This CDR3 has 15 amino acids. This CDR3 is CASSLGSGRVYEQYF. The CDR3 DNA is TGCGCCAGCAGCTTGGGTTCAGGTAGAGTGTACGAGCAGTACTTC.

This clonotype was counted between two and nine times. V is TRBV18 and J is TRBJ2-5, with TRBD2 matching over 9 bases. From germline, CDR1 is KGHSH and CDR2 LQKENI. The CDR3 consists of 15 residues. Trimming at V came to 3 bases and at J to 4 bases, leaving 6 bases not matched to a gene. The CDR3: CASSPTYSGRETQYF. The DNA for the CDR3 is TGTGCCAGCTCACCCACCTATAGCGGGAGAGAGACCCAGTACTTC.

This clonotype was seen more than once but under ten times. This chain links TRBV4-1 with TRBJ2-3; D is ambiguous. Germline V gives CDR1 MGHRA, CDR2 YSYEKL. Trimming cost V 1 base and J 4 bases, with 21 bases left between them. This CDR3 region has 18 residues. The CDR3 reads CASSQVLQRRAWPDTQYF. The CDR3 coding sequence is TGCGCCAGCAGCCAAGTGCTCCAGCGTAGAGCTTGGCCAGATACGCAGTATTTT.

A few counts support this clonotype. This sequence joins TRBV12-3 or TRBV12-4 and TRBJ2-1; TRBD2 matches at 10 bases. There are 15 residues in the CDR3. V gave up 4 bases and J gave up 6 bases; unmatched junction bases: 6. The CDR3 protein is CASSSSGRGLNEQFF. CDR3 in DNA: TGTGCCAGCAGTTCTAGCGGGAGAGGTCTCAATGAGCAGTTCTTC.

This clonotype has just one count. J is TRBJ2-7 and V is TRBV28; D may be TRBD2 (5 bases). The DNA end favors TRBJ2-5, so the J call may be wrong. The CDR3 is 14 residues long. CDR1 is MDHEN, CDR2 SYDVKM, per germline. The CDR3 spells CAGPLQADGETQYF. DNA for the CDR3: TGTGCCGGACCCCTTCAAGCGGACGGAGAGACCCAGTACTTC.